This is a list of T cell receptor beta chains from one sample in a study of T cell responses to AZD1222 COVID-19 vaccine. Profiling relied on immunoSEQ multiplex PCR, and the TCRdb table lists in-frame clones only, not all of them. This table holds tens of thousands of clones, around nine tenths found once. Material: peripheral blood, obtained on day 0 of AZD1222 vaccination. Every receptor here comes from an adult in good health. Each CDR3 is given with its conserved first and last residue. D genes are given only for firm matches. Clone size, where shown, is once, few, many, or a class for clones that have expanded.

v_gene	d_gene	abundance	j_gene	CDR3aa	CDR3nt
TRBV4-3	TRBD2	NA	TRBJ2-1	CASSQVSGRIYNEQFF	TGCGCCAGCAGCCAAGTTAGCGGGAGAATCTACAATGAGCAGTTCTTC
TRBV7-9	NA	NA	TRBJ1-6	CASSLASINNSPLHF	TGTGCCAGCAGCTTAGCGTCGATAAATAATTCACCCCTCCACTTT
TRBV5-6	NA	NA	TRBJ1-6	CASSQRSLTDLNSPLHF	TGTGCCAGCAGCCAGCGCTCTTTGACAGATCTTAATTCACCCCTCCACTTT
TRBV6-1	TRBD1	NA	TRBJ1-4	CASSVLPGQGSEKLFF	TGTGCCAGCAGTGTGTTACCGGGACAGGGTAGCGAAAAACTGTTTTTT
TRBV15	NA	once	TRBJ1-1	CATSRDRSGLNTEAFF	TGTGCCACCAGCAGAGATCGGTCGGGGCTGAACACTGAAGCTTTCTTT
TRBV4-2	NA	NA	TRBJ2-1	CASSQGGVGEQFF	TGTGCCAGCAGCCAAGGGGGGGTGGGTGAGCAGTTCTTC
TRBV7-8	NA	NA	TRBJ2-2	CASSPQGLSTGELFF	TGTGCCAGCAGCCCACAGGGTCTTTCCACCGGGGAGCTGTTTTTT
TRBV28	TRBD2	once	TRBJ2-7	CASSRDTSAIGEQYF	TGTGCCAGCAGTCGAGACACTAGCGCAATCGGGGAGCAGTACTTC
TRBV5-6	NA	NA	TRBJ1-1	CASSRERGTEAFF	TGTGCCAGCAGCCGGGAGAGGGGGACTGAAGCTTTCTTT
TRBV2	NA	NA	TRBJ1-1	CASSARTGYTEAFF	TGTGCCAGCAGTGCTAGAACAGGGTACACTGAAGCTTTCTTT
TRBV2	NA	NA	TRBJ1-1	CASRVNSNTEAFF	TGTGCCAGCAGAGTCAACAGTAACACTGAAGCTTTCTTT
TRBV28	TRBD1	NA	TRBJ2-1	CASSLGQGNIKQFF	TGTGCCAGCAGTTTAGGACAGGGAAACATTAAGCAGTTCTTC
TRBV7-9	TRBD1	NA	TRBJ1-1	CASSLGDRGLDFF	TGTGCCAGCAGCTTAGGGGACAGGGGGTTGGATTTCTTT
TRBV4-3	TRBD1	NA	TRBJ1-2	CASSPGDRANYGYTF	TGCGCCAGCAGCCCTGGGGACAGAGCTAACTATGGCTACACCTTC
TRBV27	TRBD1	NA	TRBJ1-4	CASRRDRTNEKLFF	TGTGCCAGCAGGCGGGACAGAACTAATGAAAAACTGTTTTTT
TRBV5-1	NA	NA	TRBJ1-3	CASSLDGSSGNTIYF	TGCGCCAGCAGCTTGGACGGTAGCTCTGGAAACACCATATATTTT
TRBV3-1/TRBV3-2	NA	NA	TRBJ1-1	CASSQPGGSTEAFF	TGTGCCAGCAGCCAACCCGGGGGAAGCACTGAAGCTTTCTTT
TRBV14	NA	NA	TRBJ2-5	CASSRGTFQTQYF	TGTGCCAGCAGCCGCGGGACTTTCCAGACCCAGTACTTC
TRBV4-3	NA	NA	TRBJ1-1	CASSQELYLEAFF	TGCGCCAGCAGCCAAGAATTATACCTAGAAGCTTTCTTT
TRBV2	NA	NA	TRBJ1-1	CASSAEHTEAFF	TGTGCCAGCAGTGCAGAGCACACTGAAGCTTTCTTT
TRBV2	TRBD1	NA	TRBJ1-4	CASSGQGAANEKLFF	TGTGCCAGCAGTGGACAGGGGGCCGCTAATGAAAAACTGTTTTTT
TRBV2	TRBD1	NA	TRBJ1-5	CASTPGQSYQPQHF	TGTGCCAGCACTCCGGGACAGAGCTATCAGCCCCAGCATTTT
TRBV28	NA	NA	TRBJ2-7	CASMESYEQYF	TGTGCCAGCATGGAGAGCTACGAGCAGTACTTC
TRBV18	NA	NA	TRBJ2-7	CASSPKRQSSSYEQYF	TGTGCCAGCTCACCTAAGCGGCAATCTAGCTCCTACGAGCAGTACTTC
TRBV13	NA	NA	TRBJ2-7	CASSLAQEDYEQYF	TGTGCCAGCAGCTTAGCACAGGAAGATTACGAGCAGTACTTC
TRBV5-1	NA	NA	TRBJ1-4	CASSLGQPNEKLFF	TGCGCCAGCAGCTTGGGACAGCCGAATGAAAAACTGTTTTTT
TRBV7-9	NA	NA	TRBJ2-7	CASSAPPGLLSSYEQYF	TGTGCCAGCAGCGCGCCCCCGGGACTCCTAAGCTCCTACGAGCAGTACTTC
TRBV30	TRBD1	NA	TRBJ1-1	CAWVQGTRAFF	TGTGCCTGGGTACAGGGGACTAGAGCTTTCTTT
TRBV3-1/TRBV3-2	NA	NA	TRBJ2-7	CASSQRYEQYF	TGTGCCAGCAGCCAAAGGTACGAGCAGTACTTC